This TCR beta chain was found in a study of shared clonotypes between healthy human individuals. Findings of the study overall: Sampling was confined to blood; repertoires within tissues likely differ.

This clone appeared a single time. Its target is unknown. Every immunoSEQ plate was one replicate of a subset's evenly spread DNA. TCRdb's copy holds only in-frame clones and misses some; the assay was immunoSEQ multiplex PCR. The sample yields roughly 1 million clones, about 75% seen once. The CDR3 consists of 15 residues. The TCR originated in a man aged 18 to 30 in good health. The sample taken for sequencing was memory CD4+ T cells sorted from blood. Subset here: CD45RA-negative fraction. V gene TRBV1 combines with J gene TRBJ2-3; the DNA was not used to check the table's D call, TRBD2. TRBV1 is tagged as a pseudogene. Here the CDR3 DNA reads TGCACCAGCAGCCAAGAGCGGGGAAGCACAGATACGCAGTATTTT. Amino acid sequence: CTSSQERGSTDTQYF.